This T cell receptor (beta chain) was recovered during a study of blood T cell repertoires in COVID-19. V was shortened by 4 bases and J by 10 bases, with 11 bases between the two germline ends. The germline gives CDR1 SGDLS, CDR2 YYNGEE. CDR3 length equals 11 residues. Original handling: The authors estimated nucleated cell counts from reference gene primer amplification. The protocol was immunoSEQ multiplex PCR, while the TCRdb copy is restricted to in-frame clones and leaves out a portion. The DNA gave D and trimming, while V, J and clone size come from that table. The table shows over 75,000 clones, with 90% occurring only once.

The receptor's source is a man aged 55 to 70 with acute or convalescent COVID-19. The sample comprised peripheral blood. The chain has TRBV9 and TRBJ1-2; D uncertain. CDR3 DNA sequence: TGTGCCAGCAGCTTCAACAGCCACTACACCTTC. Protein sequence: CASSFNSHYTF. The full variable domain, rest sourced from reference TRBV9 and TRBJ1-2, is DSGVTQTPKHLITATGQRVTLRCSPRSGDLSVYWYQQSLDQGLQFLIQYYNGEERAKGNILERFSAQQFPDLHSELNLSSLELGDSALYFCASSFNSHYTFGSGTRLTVV.